This entry is about one T cell receptor (beta chain). The antigen is unknown. The V and J ends lost 0 bases and 1 base respectively, with 15 bases between them. Germline CDR1 is SGHDN and CDR2 is FVKESK. The CDR3 sequence is 17 residues long. The sample comes from a study of OX40 agonist ivuxolimab in advanced cancers. Study-level points and caveats: Clonal expansion was seen in CD4+ and CD8+ blood T cells by week 6 at 0.1 to 3.0 mg/kg.

People who had autoimmune disease history or systemic immunosuppression were excluded. The assay was immunoSEQ multiplex PCR, and TCRdb's table has in-frame clones only and misses some. Of 25,000 to 35,000 clones listed, about four fifths are singletons. The chain carries TRBV14 and TRBJ1-2; D call uncertain. The input for sequencing was CD4+ or CD8+ T cells sorted from blood, taken in a trial of the OX40 agonist ivuxolimab. The clonotype comes from an adult with an advanced solid tumor such as melanoma, head and neck, liver or kidney cancer. The CDR3 sequence: CASSQDGKAEFNYGYTF. CDR3 nucleotide sequence: TGTGCCAGCAGCCAAGATGGGAAGGCCGAATTTAACTATGGCTACACCTTC.